Sequencing of this T cell receptor beta chain was carried out in a study of T-cell reconstitution after alpha-beta-depleted transplantation in children. This clonotype was seen at least ten times. Trimming shortened V by 0 bases and J by 5 bases, and 13 bases separated the two germline ends. CDR3 length: 16 amino acids. In germline, CDR1 is LGHNA, CDR2 YSLEER. A TCRbeta library incorporating unique molecular identifiers was prepared. TCRdb fed the PCR reads into MiXCR, producing one record per CDR3 protein. The table has about 100,000 distinct CDR3 sequences, around 6.4% seen once. This receptor was obtained from a male patient under 10 years old who had a stem cell transplant for acute lymphoblastic leukemia, so the T cells may come from the graft donor. The sequenced sample was PBMCs, mostly from graft donor cells, obtained 360 days after TCRalphabeta/CD19-depleted stem cell transplant. The chain employs TRBV4-3 and TRBJ1-4, with D unclear. Written as DNA, the CDR3 is TGCGCCAGCAGCCAAGAAGCAGGTTGGTCGAATGAAAAACTGTTTTTT. It translates to CASSQEAGWSNEKLFF.